The 27 T cell receptor beta chains in this list originate from one sample, sequenced in a study of T cell repertoires in cytomegalovirus infection. Their target antigens are unknown. Via MiXCR, TCRdb re-called the reads, giving one row per CDR3 protein. The data show approximately 280,000 distinct CDR3 sequences, roughly a fifth seen once. The sequenced sample was cultured PBMCs, obtained from culture after CMV antigen stimulation. Source of these receptors: a human donor in good health (CMV status not recorded). Some clones in this sample may be carry-over from other donors' samples.

This clonotype was seen more than once but under ten times. The chain uses TRBV12-3 or TRBV12-4 and TRBJ1-3; D gene unclear. V gave up 3 bases and J gave up 2 bases, with 11 bases separating them. This CDR3 is 15 amino acids long. CDR3 in amino acids: CASSLEASTGNTIYF. Written as DNA, the CDR3 is TGTGCCAGCAGTTTGGAGGCCAGTACTGGAAACACCATATATTTT.

The chain employs TRBV10-3 and TRBJ2-2; a possible D gene is TRBD1 (5 bases). The CDR3 runs 17 residues. Germline V gene lookup returns CDR1 ENHRY and CDR2 SYGVKD. Trimming took off 0 bases at V and 1 base at J, with 12 bases between the two ends. The CDR3 DNA reads as TGTGCCATCAGTGAGTCGTTGGCAGGGATGAACACCGGGGAGCTGTTTTTT. Protein product: CAISESLAGMNTGELFF.

A few counts support this clonotype. The genes are TRBV7-6 and TRBJ2-3; TRBD2 matches at 8 bases. This CDR3 spans 15 amino acids. V lost 4 bases to trimming and J lost 7 bases; unmatched junction nucleotides: 10. CDR1 is SGHVS and CDR2 is FNYEAQ in the germline V gene. The CDR3 DNA follows: TGTGCCAGCAGCTCGCAGGCGGGAGGTCTTCATACGCAGTATTTT. This translates into CASSSQAGGLHTQYF.

This clonotype was seen only a few times. This chain connects TRBV28 to TRBJ1-2; no definite D call. V was cut by 7 bases and J by 13 bases, with 16 bases left in between. Germline CDR1 is MDHEN and CDR2 is SYDVKM. The CDR3 is made up of 11 amino acids. The CDR3, as DNA: TGTGCCAGCACTACGACACTCCCGCCCACCTTC. Translating gives CASTTTLPPTF.

This clonotype appeared a few times. V usage is TRBV4-1 and J usage is TRBJ2-3; D unresolved. V was pared by 0 bases and J by 0 bases, with 10 bases between. Germline CDR1 MGHRA, CDR2 YSYEKL. CDR3 length equals 16 residues. The CDR3 nucleotides read TGCGCCAGCAGCCAAGATTTCCCCGGGAGCACAGATACGCAGTATTTT. Its protein product is CASSQDFPGSTDTQYF.

This clonotype occurred a few times. This rearrangement joins TRBV24-1 to TRBJ1-2, with 11 bases lining up with TRBD1. CDR3 length: 19 residues. CDR1 is KGHDR, CDR2 SFDVKD, per germline. Trimming took 3 bases from V and 3 from J; bases not matched to a gene: 14. The CDR3 region is CATSDGIGQGAGGYYGYTF. CDR3 sequence (DNA): TGTGCCACCAGTGATGGGATAGGACAGGGGGCAGGCGGATACTATGGCTACACCTTC.

This clonotype was found a few times. The chain combines TRBV3-1 with TRBJ2-1; D gene ambiguous. V gave up 0 bases and J gave up 8 bases, with 11 bases separating them. The CDR3 has 14 residues. The V gene's germline CDR1 is LGHDT and CDR2 YNNKEL (reference sequence). CDR3 in DNA: TGTGCCAGCAGCCAAGATCGGATTAGCCATGAGCAGTTCTTC. This translates into CASSQDRISHEQFF.

The sample holds many counts of this clonotype. J is TRBJ1-1 and V is TRBV7-9, with D maybe TRBD1 (6 bases). Germline V gene lookup returns CDR1 SEHNR and CDR2 FQNEAQ (reference sequence). Trimming cost V 5 bases and J 1 base, with 11 bases left between them. This CDR3 region has 14 residues. CDR3 in amino acids: CASSTGQQNTEAFF. CDR3 DNA: TGTGCCAGCAGCACGGGACAACAGAACACTGAAGCTTTCTTT.

The chain couples TRBV24-1 to TRBJ1-1; D is uncertain. The V gene's germline CDR1 is KGHDR and CDR2 SFDVKD. The V end was cut by 5 bases, the J end by 1 base, with 22 bases between. This CDR3 region has 18 residues. Here the CDR3 DNA reads TGTGCCACCAGTGTCTTCTGGTACCCCGCTAGTACGAACACTGAAGCTTTCTTT. It codes for CATSVFWYPASTNTEAFF.

This chain uses TRBV10-2 with TRBJ2-4, with 12 bases identical to TRBD2. The CDR3 has 16 amino acids. V was clipped by 7 bases and J by 4 bases; unmatched bases: 8. From germline, CDR1 is WSHSY and CDR2 SAAADI. The CDR3 region is CASNDALAGGKNIQYF. DNA of the CDR3: TGCGCCAGCAATGACGCCCTAGCGGGAGGGAAAAACATTCAGTACTTC.

The CDR3 coding sequence is TGCGCCAGCAGCCAAGACGGCGCCCGGAACAACAATGAGCAGTTCTTC. Its protein is CASSQDGARNNNEQFF. The chain links TRBV4-3 to TRBJ2-1; no firm D call. V was trimmed by 0 bases and J by 5 bases, leaving 14 bases between them. Looked up from germline, CDR1 is LGHNA and CDR2 is YSLEER. The CDR3 sequence is 16 residues long.

The chain uses TRBV6-1 and TRBJ1-1; D is unclear. From germline, CDR1 is MNHNS and CDR2 SASEGT. Deletions cut 6 bases from V and 0 bases from J, with 8 bases between. This CDR3 has 13 residues. The CDR3 loop is CASRANLNTEAFF. CDR3 DNA: TGTGCCAGCAGAGCCAACCTGAACACTGAAGCTTTCTTT.

V is TRBV12-3 or TRBV12-4 and J is TRBJ1-1; D uncertain. V was clipped by 8 bases and J by 1 base, with 11 bases between them. The CDR3 extends over 13 amino acids. The CDR3 DNA is TGTGCCAGCTGGGTCGACCAGAACACTGAAGCTTTCTTT. It translates to CASWVDQNTEAFF.

The chain is built from TRBV27 and TRBJ1-6; 8 bases match TRBD1. Germline V gene sequence: CDR1 MNHEY, CDR2 SMNVEV (reference sequence). The CDR3 length is 16 residues. Trimming cost V 5 bases and J 8 bases; bases outside gene matches: 11. CDR3 nucleotide sequence: TGTGCCAGCAGTCTTAGACAGGGGCTTCGCGATTCACCCCTCCACTTT. This encodes CASSLRQGLRDSPLHF.

This clonotype was seen more than once but under ten times. The chain is built from TRBV13 and TRBJ1-4; D ambiguous. The CDR3 length is 15 residues. Germline lookup yields CDR1 PRHDT and CDR2 FYEKMQ (reference sequence). Trimming shortened V by 4 bases and J by 6 bases, and 15 bases separated the two germline ends. CDR3 loop: CASSSGGGSYEKLFF. In DNA form, the CDR3 reads TGTGCCAGCAGCTCGGGAGGAGGGTCGTATGAAAAACTGTTTTTT.

This clonotype has ten or more counts. The chain combines TRBV29-1 with TRBJ2-1; TRBD2 matches 11 bases. This CDR3 contains 14 residues. CDR1 is SQVTM, CDR2 ANQGSEA, per germline. The trim removed 4 bases at V and 9 bases at J, leaving 8 bases unmatched. The CDR3 is CSVGLLAGVVEQFF. DNA for the CDR3: TGCAGCGTTGGCCTACTAGCGGGAGTGGTTGAGCAGTTCTTC.

The rearrangement uses TRBV6-1 and TRBJ1-4; the D gene is possibly TRBD1 (6 bases). The CDR3 runs 13 residues. CDR1 and CDR2 from the germline V gene are MNHNS and SASEGT. Trimming left V 5 bases short and J 7 bases short, with 11 bases between. This CDR3 is CASSLGHGEKLFF. In DNA form, the CDR3 reads TGTGCCAGCAGTTTGGGACACGGTGAAAAACTGTTTTTT.

This chain uses TRBV30 with TRBJ2-3; D possibly matches TRBD1 or TRBD2 (5 bases each). The CDR3 totals 13 residues. CDR1 is GTSNPN, CDR2 SVGIG, per germline (reference sequence). Trimming pared 7 bases from V and 3 bases from J, leaving 14 bases between. CDR3: CAYRDHGTDTQYF. For the CDR3, the DNA is TGTGCCTACCGGGACCACGGGACAGATACGCAGTATTTT.

This clonotype was seen many times. In DNA form, the CDR3 reads TGTGCCAGCAGCTTGGAGACTAGCGGGAGAGTTTATGGGCAGTATTTT. As protein: CASSLETSGRVYGQYF. This chain connects TRBV7-2 to TRBJ2-3; 12 bases align to TRBD2. This CDR3 has 16 residues. Germline V gives CDR1 SGHTA, CDR2 FQGNSA. The V and J ends lost 3 bases and 11 bases, in that order; junction bases with no gene match: 12. Full variable domain (rest looked up from reference TRBV7-2 and TRBJ2-3): GAGVSQSPSNKVTEKGKDVELRCDPISGHTALYWYRQSLGQGLEFLIYFQGNSAPDKSGLPSDRFSAERTGGSVSTLTIQRTQQEDSAVYLCASSLETSGRVYGQYFGPGTRLTVL.

This clonotype has more than one count but fewer than ten. For the CDR3, the DNA is TGTGCCAGCAGTGAGGCCGGGACTAGGAGGAAAAAACTGTTTTTT. It is translated as CASSEAGTRRKKLFF. The V call is TRBV25-1, the J call TRBJ1-4, with D maybe TRBD1 (5 bases). The CDR3 consists of 15 residues. The V and J ends lost 3 bases and 9 bases respectively, with 17 bases between them. Germline V lookup: CDR1 MGHDK, CDR2 SYGVNS.

The rearrangement uses TRBV7-9 and TRBJ1-4, with 7 nucleotides matching TRBD1. Germline CDR1 reads SEHNR; CDR2 reads FQNEAQ (reference sequence). There are 16 residues in the CDR3. V trimming: 5 bases; J trimming: 8 bases; junction bases outside the gene matches: 14. CDR3 region: CASSDPRQGRGEKLFF. The CDR3 DNA sequence: TGTGCCAGCAGCGACCCCCGACAGGGCAGGGGAGAAAAACTGTTTTTT.

This clonotype was counted ten times or more. The CDR3 sequence: CASSLVPNSDNEQFF. CDR3 sequence (DNA): TGTGCCAGCAGCTTAGTTCCTAATTCCGACAATGAGCAGTTCTTC. The chain uses TRBV7-2 and TRBJ2-1, with unresolved D. V gave up 1 base and J gave up 5 bases, with 12 bases separating them. Germline values: CDR1 SGHTA, CDR2 FQGNSA. The CDR3 is 15 amino acids.

The chain has TRBV5-4 and TRBJ2-5; D possibly matches TRBD1 or TRBD2 (5 bases each). This CDR3 has 14 residues. Germline CDR1 SGHNT, CDR2 YYREEE (reference sequence). The V gene lost 4 bases and the J gene lost 7 bases, with 17 bases spanning the gap. The CDR3 nucleotides are TGTGCCAGCAGCGCCGGGACCCGCCCCTCGACCCAGTACTTC. Protein: CASSAGTRPSTQYF. Supplemented by reference TRBV5-4 and TRBJ2-5, the full variable domain reads ETGVTQSPTHLIKTRGQQVTLRCSSQSGHNTVSWYQQALGQGPQFIFQYYREEENGRGNFPPRFSGLQFPNYSSELNVNALELDDSALYLCASSAGTRPSTQYFGPGTRLLVL.

The chain carries TRBV12-3 or TRBV12-4 and TRBJ1-4; possibly TRBD1 for D (5 bases). Trimming took off 5 bases at V and 0 bases at J, with 10 bases between the two ends. The CDR3 runs to 15 residues. CDR3 residues: CASSGDGATNEKLFF. For the CDR3, the DNA is TGTGCCAGCAGTGGGGACGGCGCAACTAATGAAAAACTGTTTTTT.

The chain couples TRBV19 to TRBJ2-1; D may be TRBD1 (6 bases). Germline CDR1 and CDR2: LNHDA and SQIVND (reference sequence). The CDR3 has 16 amino acids. V lost 5 bases and J 0 bases, leaving 14 bases between the germline ends. The CDR3 DNA reads as TGTGCCAGTAGTCCCCTCGACAGGAGCTCCTACAATGAGCAGTTCTTC. This gives the protein CASSPLDRSSYNEQFF. The full variable domain, with the rest looked up from reference TRBV19 and TRBJ2-1, is DGGITQSPKYLFRKEGQNVTLSCEQNLNHDAMYWYRQDPGQGLRLIYYSQIVNDFQKGDIAEGYSVSREKKESFPLTVTSAQKNPTAFYLCASSPLDRSSYNEQFFGPGTRLTVL.

This clonotype was observed at least ten times. This chain connects TRBV6-6 to TRBJ1-3; D is uncertain. The CDR3 spans 15 residues. Germline CDR1 MNHNY, CDR2 SVGAGI (reference sequence). V was trimmed by 2 bases and J by 0 bases, leaving 8 bases between them. CDR3 in DNA: TGTGCCAGCAGTTACGGTCATCTCTCTGGAAACACCATATATTTT. Encoded protein: CASSYGHLSGNTIYF.

The chain recombines TRBV27 with TRBJ2-1; 11 nucleotides agree with TRBD2. Germline loops: CDR1 MNHEY, CDR2 SMNVEV (reference sequence). This CDR3 contains 16 residues. V lost 4 bases and J lost 8; bases outside the gene matches: 10. The DNA for the CDR3 is TGTGCCAGCAGTTCCATCACTAGCGGGAGAGGAGATGAGCAGTTCTTC. Amino acid sequence: CASSSITSGRGDEQFF.